Sequencing of this TCR beta chain was carried out in a study of cytomegalovirus exposure and HLA in healthy donors. Findings of the study overall: As confirmed in vitro, a few CMV-associated chains were specific for CMV antigens. A missense variant in DCLRE1C was later tied to TCR beta V- and J-gene trimming.

The PCR contained 60 Vbeta and 13 Jbeta primers. Measured with immunoSEQ multiplex PCR; TCRdb has only the in-frame clones, and not every one. Its table lists about 120,000 clones. Germline loops: CDR1 LGHNA, CDR2 YSLEER. The CDR3 sequence is 13 residues long. The germline V and J ends were trimmed by 0 bases and 1 base, with 3 bases remaining between them. Concerning this clone: What it recognizes is unknown.

The chain joins TRBV4-3 to TRBJ1-1; D unresolved. Sequenced material: PBMCs. The sequence was obtained from a woman aged 40 to 50 in good health and CMV-seropositive. The CDR3 DNA follows: TGCGCCAGCAGCCAAGACGGGAACACTGAAGCTTTCTTT. It specifies CASSQDGNTEAFF.